The 29 T cell receptor beta chains in this list originate from one sample, sequenced in a study of regulatory T cells in long-lasting Graves disease. According to the study, TCR beta libraries were built with iRepertoire HTBI primers and CDR3-region Arm-PCR. TCRdb re-called the multiplex PCR reads with MiXCR, one entry per CDR3 protein. The table lists 450,000 to 700,000 distinct CDR3 sequences, 13% of them singletons. The sample's time point: newly diagnosed GD, antithyroid drugs for less than 3 months. TCR sequences were obtained from RNA taken from PBMCs. These data were also filed under a second study, of T cells in Graves' hyperthyroidism and ophthalmopathy.

Sequenced here: peripheral blood mononuclear cells (PBMCs), sampled at new diagnosis, from a patient treated with antithyroid drugs. Receptor source: a man younger than 40 with Graves disease.

This clonotype has a handful of counts. V and J are TRBV7-9 and TRBJ2-3, with D perhaps TRBD1 or TRBD2 (5 bases each). This CDR3 is 17 amino acids long. The ends were cut back, 8 bases at V and 2 bases at J, with 23 bases in the middle. Germline V gene data show CDR1 as SEHNR and CDR2 as FQNEAQ (reference sequence). The CDR3: CASSPVVTRGHTDTQYF. The CDR3 nucleotides are TGTGCCAGCTCACCAGTCGTGACCCGGGGCCACACAGATACGCAGTATTTT.

This chain connects TRBV20-1 to TRBJ1-2; D gene uncertain. The V end lost 2 bases, the J end lost 0 bases, and 4 bases lay between the germline ends. In germline, CDR1 is DFQATT, CDR2 SNEGSKA (reference sequence). This CDR3 contains 12 residues. CDR3 sequence reads: CSARRANYGYTF. The CDR3 coding sequence is TGCAGTGCTAGAAGGGCTAACTATGGCTACACCTTC.

A remark on this clonotype: This probably arose from a read error, given a far larger clone one base away. The V and J genes are TRBV7-3 and TRBJ1-5, with D hard to call. The V and J ends lost 5 bases and 4 bases respectively, with 9 bases between them. Germline CDR1 SGHTA, CDR2 FQGTGA. The CDR3 is 13 amino acids. The CDR3 spells CASSPVRNQPQHF. CDR3 nucleotides: TGTGCCAGCAGCCCGGTACGGAATCAGCCCCAGCATTTT.

The chain recombines TRBV18 with TRBJ1-5, with D unresolved. V was cut by 5 bases and J by 1 base, with 12 bases left in between. Germline V gives CDR1 KGHSH, CDR2 LQKENI. The CDR3 is 15 amino acids. The CDR3 sequence: CASSSFVESNQPQHF. The CDR3 DNA reads TGTGCCAGCTCATCCTTTGTTGAGAGCAATCAGCCCCAGCATTTT.

This clonotype was found many times. This sequence joins TRBV6-1 and TRBJ1-2; no clear D gene. Germline V lookup: CDR1 MNHNS, CDR2 SASEGT. CDR3 size: 15 residues. With 4 bases removed from V and 4 bases from J, the gap between germline ends came to 16 bases. The CDR3 here is CASSVSRTFGYGYTF. Here the CDR3 DNA reads TGTGCCAGCAGTGTCTCCCGGACCTTCGGCTATGGCTACACCTTC.

Comments on this clonotype: This likely stems from a read error, as it lies one base from a far larger clone. The V call is TRBV11-2, the J call TRBJ2-1; perhaps TRBD1 as D (5 bases). The J call may be incorrect, as the DNA end agrees better with TRBJ2-3. The CDR3 length is 13 residues. Germline lookup yields CDR1 SGHAT and CDR2 FQNNGV. CDR3 in DNA: TGTGTCAGCAGCGCGGACATGGGAGATACGCAGTATTTT. Translating gives CVSSADMGDTQYF.

The sample holds a few counts of this clonotype. Germline and junction disagree at one end, which may indicate a read error. The chain joins TRBV10-1 to TRBJ2-1, with a weak D call TRBD2 (6 bases). Germline CDR1 is WNHNN and CDR2 is SYGVQD (reference sequence). This CDR3 has 15 residues. CDR3 loop: CASSDGGSNYDEQFF. Here the CDR3 DNA reads TGCGCCAGCAGTGATGGAGGGAGTAACTACGATGAGCAGTTCTTC.

This clonotype was detected ten times or more. The chain recombines TRBV12-3 or TRBV12-4 with TRBJ1-6; TRBD1 matches at 7 bases. The CDR3 runs to 14 residues. The V and J ends lost 7 bases and 6 bases, in that order; junction bases with no gene match: 6. The CDR3 region is CASKKGTVNSPLHF. The CDR3 DNA reads TGTGCCAGCAAAAAGGGGACAGTTAATTCACCCCTCCACTTT.

The gene calls are TRBV18 and TRBJ1-3; 7 bases fit TRBD1. Losses at the gene ends were 4 bases for V and 0 bases for J; bases not matched to a gene: 9. Germline lookup yields CDR1 KGHSH and CDR2 LQKENI. This CDR3 has 17 residues. The CDR3: CASSQTPDRHSGNTIYF. CDR3 coding DNA: TGTGCCAGCTCACAGACCCCGGACAGGCACTCTGGAAACACCATATATTTT. Full variable domain (missing parts from reference TRBV18 and TRBJ1-3): NAGVMQNPRHLVRRRGQEARLRCSPMKGHSHVYWYRQLPEEGLKFMVYLQKENIIDESGMPKERFSAEFPKEGPSILRIQQVVRGDSAAYFCASSQTPDRHSGNTIYFGEGSWLTVV.

This clonotype was recorded at least ten times. The rearrangement links TRBV27 to TRBJ2-3, with D perhaps matching TRBD1 (6 bases). Trimming took off 2 bases at V and 5 bases at J, with 14 bases between the two ends. The germline V gene encodes CDR1 MNHEY and CDR2 SMNVEV (reference sequence). This CDR3 region has 15 residues. CDR3 in amino acids: CASSLRAQGQDTQYF. CDR3 DNA: TGTGCCAGCAGTTTAAGGGCGCAGGGGCAAGATACGCAGTATTTT.

This clonotype occurred many times. The chain has TRBV2 and TRBJ2-5; D is uncertain. V lost 1 base and J 4 bases, leaving 19 bases between the germline ends. The germline V gene encodes CDR1 SNHLY and CDR2 FYNNEI. This CDR3 contains 17 residues. The CDR3 nucleotides are TGTGCCAGCAGTGAAGGTCCAACCGGTTACTTCCGAGAGACCCAGTACTTC. Translating gives CASSEGPTGYFRETQYF.

This clonotype has at least ten counts. The chain uses TRBV29-1 and TRBJ2-3; D perhaps matches TRBD2 (6 bases). Germline values: CDR1 SQVTM, CDR2 ANQGSEA. This CDR3 has 15 residues. Trimming stripped 4 bases from V and 6 bases from J, with 20 bases between. The CDR3 DNA is TGCAGCGTTGGGCCCCGGGACTCCATATCGGATACGCAGTATTTT. Encoded protein: CSVGPRDSISDTQYF.

This clonotype occurred many times. The genes are TRBV11-2 and TRBJ2-1; 10 positions agree with TRBD2. V lost 11 bases to trimming and J lost 6 bases; unmatched junction nucleotides: 10. The CDR3 runs to 14 residues. The germline V gene encodes CDR1 SGHAT and CDR2 FQNNGV. The CDR3 region is CALRSLAGANEQFF. CDR3 DNA: TGTGCCCTTAGGTCCCTAGCGGGAGCCAATGAGCAGTTCTTC.

This clonotype came up many times. The chain couples TRBV5-1 to TRBJ1-1, with TRBD1 matching over 12 bases. Germline trimming cut 4 bases from V and 5 bases from J; bases unmatched to any gene: 12. CDR3 length: 17 amino acids. In germline, CDR1 is SGHRS, CDR2 YFSETQ. CDR3 protein: CASSPGGTGGWGTEAFF. In DNA, the CDR3 is TGCGCCAGCAGCCCGGGAGGGACAGGGGGCTGGGGAACTGAAGCTTTCTTT.

Ten or more counts support this clonotype. The rearrangement links TRBV12-3 or TRBV12-4 to TRBJ1-2, with D uncertain. This CDR3 has 14 amino acids. The V end lost 0 bases, the J end lost 7 bases, and 12 bases lay between the germline ends. CDR3 nucleotides: TGTGCCAGCAGTTTAGCAGGAATAAAAGGTGGCTACACCTTC. Translating gives CASSLAGIKGGYTF.

The chain joins TRBV20-1 to TRBJ2-7; 9 nucleotides align to TRBD2. Germline CDR1 reads DFQATT; CDR2 reads SNEGSKA (reference sequence). V was pared by 6 bases and J by 4 bases, with 13 bases of the junction left unmatched. The CDR3 runs to 15 residues. The DNA of the CDR3 is TGCAGTGCCTTAGCGGGAGCGTCCCCCTTTTACGAGCAGTACTTC. This encodes CSALAGASPFYEQYF.

This clonotype was observed many times. The V and J genes are TRBV7-9 and TRBJ2-3; a weak D match, TRBD1 (5 bases). Between the trimmed V and J ends, which lost 8 bases and 5 bases, there was a span of 26 bases. Germline CDR1 and CDR2: SEHNR and FQNEAQ (reference sequence). The CDR3 has 17 amino acids. In DNA form, the CDR3 reads TGTGCCAGCGGGATCGACGCTGGGGCGGAACCTCTAGATACGCAGTATTTT. Its protein is CASGIDAGAEPLDTQYF.

This clonotype occurred many times. CDR3 in DNA: TGTGCCAGCAGCTTGGGCAGGGACCTGGACTATGGCTACACCTTC. Translating it yields CASSLGRDLDYGYTF. The gene calls are TRBV13 and TRBJ1-2, with D possibly matching TRBD1 (5 bases). The CDR3 covers 15 residues. CDR1 and CDR2 from the germline V gene are PRHDT and FYEKMQ (reference sequence). Trimming cost V 3 bases and J 3 bases, with 14 bases left between them.

This clonotype has ten or more counts. The CDR3 region is CASSLPRAGGPFYGYTF. The CDR3 bases are TGTGCCAGCAGCCTCCCGAGGGCAGGGGGACCCTTTTATGGCTACACCTTC. The chain uses TRBV27 and TRBJ1-2, with 7 positions matching TRBD1. Germline V gives CDR1 MNHEY, CDR2 SMNVEV (reference sequence). J was trimmed by 5 bases and V by 6 bases; bases with no gene match: 18. The CDR3 covers 17 residues.

A note on this clonotype: Being one base from a much bigger clone, this may be a read error. The rearrangement uses TRBV6-1 and TRBJ2-3; the match to TRBD2 covers 9 bases. Germline V gene data show CDR1 as MNHNS and CDR2 as SASEGT. Unmatched junction bases numbered 4, after V lost 5 bases and J lost 4 bases. This CDR3 spans 14 amino acids. The CDR3 loop is CASSPAGGADTQYF. CDR3 nucleotides: TGTGCCAGCAGTCCAGCGGGAGGAGCAGATACGCAGTATTTT.

The rearrangement uses TRBV6-2 or TRBV6-3 and TRBJ2-3; D not resolved. CDR1 is MNHEY and CDR2 is SVGEGT in the germline V gene. The CDR3 runs to 16 residues. The germline V and J ends were trimmed by 7 bases and 7 bases, with 24 bases remaining between them. CDR3 region: CASICISHSTQNTQYF. The CDR3 DNA is TGTGCCAGCATATGTATTTCCCACTCCACACAGAATACGCAGTATTTT.

This clonotype was seen a few times. The V call is TRBV19, the J call TRBJ1-1; D might be TRBD1 (6 bases). The V end lost 7 bases, the J end lost 7 bases, and 16 bases lay between the germline ends. Germline V gives CDR1 LNHDA, CDR2 SQIVND (reference sequence). CDR3 length equals 13 residues. This CDR3 is CASTLDRYREAFF. The CDR3 DNA follows: TGTGCCAGTACCCTCGACAGGTACCGTGAAGCTTTCTTT.

CDR3 nucleotide sequence: TGCAGTGCCAAAAACCCCAACGGACATATCCGCAATGAGCAGTTCTTC. Amino acid sequence: CSAKNPNGHIRNEQFF. V usage is TRBV20-1 and J usage is TRBJ2-1; D perhaps matches TRBD1 (5 bases). The CDR3 consists of 16 residues. V lost 6 bases to trimming and J lost 6 bases, with 24 bases between them. Germline lookup yields CDR1 DFQATT and CDR2 SNEGSKA (reference sequence).

This sequence joins TRBV3-1 and TRBJ2-1; 8 nucleotides match TRBD2. CDR1 LGHDT and CDR2 YNNKEL come from the germline V gene (reference sequence). The ends lost 8 bases at V and 8 bases at J; junction bases unmatched: 8. The length of the CDR3 is 13 residues. The CDR3, as DNA: TGTGCCAGCGGGACTAGTGGCCTTGATGAGCAGTTCTTC. Amino acid sequence: CASGTSGLDEQFF.

This clonotype occurred many times. The chain carries TRBV5-6 and TRBJ2-3; a weak D match, TRBD2 (6 bases). Trimming cost V 3 bases and J 0 bases, with 14 bases left between them. The CDR3 sequence is 16 residues long. CDR1 is SGHDT and CDR2 is YYEEEE in the germline V gene. The CDR3, as DNA: TGTGCCAGCAGCTCCCGTGGCGGGGCCAGCACAGATACGCAGTATTTT. Translation: CASSSRGGASTDTQYF.

This clonotype was seen repeatedly, ten times or more. The V call is TRBV27, the J call TRBJ2-7; TRBD1 matches 11 bases. This CDR3 is 17 amino acids long. V shed 6 bases, J shed 2 bases, and the junction held 12 bases outside the gene matches. Germline V gives CDR1 MNHEY, CDR2 SMNVEV (reference sequence). The CDR3 reads CASSWGTGGDLPYEQYF. Here the CDR3 DNA reads TGTGCCAGCAGCTGGGGGACAGGGGGTGATTTACCCTACGAGCAGTACTTC.

There are a few counts of this clonotype. The chain employs TRBV27 and TRBJ1-5; D call uncertain. V was pared by 4 bases and J by 0 bases, with 13 bases between. The germline V gene encodes CDR1 MNHEY and CDR2 SMNVEV (reference sequence). There are 16 residues in the CDR3. CDR3 protein: CASSSVYEYSNQPQHF. CDR3 bases: TGTGCCAGCAGTTCCGTATATGAGTATAGCAATCAGCCCCAGCATTTT.

Many counts were recorded for this clonotype. This rearrangement joins TRBV10-2 to TRBJ2-1, with TRBD1 as a possible D gene (5 bases). Trimming shortened V by 3 bases and J by 4 bases, and 19 bases separated the two germline ends. Germline V lookup: CDR1 WSHSY, CDR2 SAAADI. The CDR3 spans 17 residues. The CDR3 DNA is TGCGCCAGCAGTGATGGACAAGGCCAATGGGAATACAATGAGCAGTTCTTC. This translates into CASSDGQGQWEYNEQFF.

This clonotype was detected many times. The rearrangement links TRBV12-3 or TRBV12-4 to TRBJ2-1; D is undetermined. CDR3 length: 13 residues. The V and J ends lost 4 bases and 7 bases respectively, with 11 bases between them. The CDR3 nucleotides read TGTGCCAGCAGTTCAGAAGCTGCGAATGAGCAGTTCTTC. Translating gives CASSSEAANEQFF.